This paragraph reports one T cell receptor beta chain. Only in-frame clones appear in the TCRdb table, and some are missing; sequencing was by immunoSEQ multiplex PCR. The sample contains roughly 120,000 clones, roughly 88% of which appear only once. This entry comes from a study of control samples from healthy donors and cancer patients. The CDR3 is made up of 15 amino acids. Per the germline V gene, CDR1 is SGHNT and CDR2 is YENEEA. V shed 2 bases and J 9 bases; nucleotides not matched to a gene: 7. The rearrangement joins TRBV11-3 to TRBJ2-1, with 10 bases lining up with TRBD2. The sequence was collected from a man aged 45-60 years in good health. Material: blood. CDR3 DNA: TGTGCCAGCAGCTTACGCCTAGCGGGGGTCGGTGAGCAGTTCTTC. Protein product: CASSLRLAGVGEQFF.